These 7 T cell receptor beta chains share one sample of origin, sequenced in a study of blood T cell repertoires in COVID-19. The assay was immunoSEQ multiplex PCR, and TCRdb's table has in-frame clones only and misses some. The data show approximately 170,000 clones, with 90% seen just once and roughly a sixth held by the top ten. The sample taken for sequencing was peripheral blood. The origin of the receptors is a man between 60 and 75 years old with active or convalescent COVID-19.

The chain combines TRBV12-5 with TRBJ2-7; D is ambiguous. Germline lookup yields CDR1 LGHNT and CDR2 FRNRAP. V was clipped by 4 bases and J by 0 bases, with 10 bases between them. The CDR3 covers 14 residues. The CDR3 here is CASGSPPTSYEQYF. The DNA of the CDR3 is TGTGCTAGTGGTTCCCCACCTACCTCCTACGAGCAGTACTTC.

The CDR3 protein is CASGLGITGGEQFF. CDR3 DNA sequence: TGTGCTAGTGGTTTGGGGATAACAGGGGGTGAGCAGTTCTTC. The chain recombines TRBV12-5 with TRBJ2-1; TRBD1 matches 8 bases. In germline, CDR1 is LGHNT, CDR2 FRNRAP. Trimming cost V 1 base and J 9 bases; bases outside gene matches: 5. The CDR3 has 14 amino acids.

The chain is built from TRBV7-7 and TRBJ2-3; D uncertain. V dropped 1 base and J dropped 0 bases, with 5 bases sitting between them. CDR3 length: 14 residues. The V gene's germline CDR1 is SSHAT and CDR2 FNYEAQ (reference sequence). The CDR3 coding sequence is TGTGCCAGCAGCTTAGGTCAGAGCACAGATACGCAGTATTTT. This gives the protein CASSLGQSTDTQYF.

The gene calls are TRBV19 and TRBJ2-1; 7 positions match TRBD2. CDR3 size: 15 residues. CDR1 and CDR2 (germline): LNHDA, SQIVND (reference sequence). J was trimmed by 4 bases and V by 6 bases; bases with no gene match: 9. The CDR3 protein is CASSPRAGEYNEQFF. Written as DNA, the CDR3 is TGTGCCAGTAGCCCTCGTGCGGGAGAATACAATGAGCAGTTCTTC.

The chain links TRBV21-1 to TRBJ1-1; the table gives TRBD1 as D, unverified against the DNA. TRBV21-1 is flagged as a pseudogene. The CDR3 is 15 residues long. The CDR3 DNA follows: TGTGCCAGCAGCAGACCGACAGGGGCGAACACTGAAGCTTTCTTT. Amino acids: CASSRPTGANTEAFF.

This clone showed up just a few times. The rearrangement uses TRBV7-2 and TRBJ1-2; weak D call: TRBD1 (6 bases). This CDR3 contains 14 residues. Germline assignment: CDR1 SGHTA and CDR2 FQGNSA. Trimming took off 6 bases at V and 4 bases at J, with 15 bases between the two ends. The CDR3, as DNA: TGTGCCAGCAGTCGCTGGGGGGGGCTCTATGGCTACACCTTC. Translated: CASSRWGGLYGYTF.

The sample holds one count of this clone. The CDR3 DNA reads as TGTGCCAGTAGTATTCAAGGGGGCGGAGGTGGCTACACCTTC. Translating gives CASSIQGGGGGYTF. This chain connects TRBV19 to TRBJ1-2; 7 bases are shared with TRBD1. Trimming at V came to 3 bases and at J to 7 bases, leaving 8 bases not matched to a gene. CDR3 size: 14 residues. Germline CDR1 and CDR2: LNHDA and SQIVND (reference sequence).